This T cell receptor (beta chain) stems from a study of blood T cell repertoires in COVID-19. Study overall: There were acute and convalescent COVID-19 samples, and they came from the United States, Italy and Spain. The cDNA or gDNA used as material had been derived from T cells, B-cell-depleted T cells, or PBMCs.

Points on this clone: Additional DNA sequences in this sample encode the identical CDR3.

V shed 4 bases and J 6 bases; nucleotides not matched to a gene: 7. The CDR3 runs to 14 residues. Germline V gene data show CDR1 as ENHRY and CDR2 as SYGVKD. Study processing details: Nucleated cell number was recorded as an estimate derived from reference gene primer amplification. Generated by immunoSEQ multiplex PCR, the TCRdb table keeps only in-frame clones and is missing some. From that table come the V and J calls and clone size; the DNA was used to work out D and trimming. The table has roughly 110,000 clones, more than 85% seen once. The rearrangement uses TRBV10-3 and TRBJ2-7; TRBD2 matches at 9 bases. This sequence originates from a human donor with acute or convalescent COVID-19. The donor label of this sample is uncertain. Sequencing was carried out using peripheral blood. CDR3 protein: CAISGGGGVLEQYF. CDR3 nucleotides: TGTGCCATCAGTGGGGGCGGGGGGGTTCTCGAGCAGTACTTC.